This T cell receptor (beta chain) was identified during a study of T cell changes during pregnancy in multiple sclerosis. Only in-frame clones appear in the TCRdb table, and some are missing; sequencing was by immunoSEQ multiplex PCR. The data contain about 28,000 clones, 89% of them singletons. The CDR3 runs 17 residues. CDR1 and CDR2 (germline): LNHDA, SQIVND (reference sequence). The junction had 7 bases not matched to a gene; V was cut back by 4 bases and J by 0 bases. The source was CD4+ T cells from peripheral blood mononuclear cells, collected in the second trimester of pregnancy. The chain couples TRBV19 to TRBJ2-1; 9 positions agree with TRBD2. This TCR was sampled from a female donor with multiple sclerosis, enrolled in a pregnancy study. DNA of the CDR3: TGTGCCAGTAGTAAGTCTAGCGGGGACAGCTCCTACAATGAGCAGTTCTTC. Encoded protein: CASSKSSGDSSYNEQFF.